The clone carrying this TCR beta chain was seen a handful of times. This sample was included in a study of identical twins. The CDR3 is 15 amino acids. Trimming cost V 5 bases and J 4 bases; bases outside gene matches: 5. Germline V gene lookup returns CDR1 MNHEY and CDR2 SVGEGT. TCRdb ran MiXCR on the 5' RACE reads and lists one entry per CDR3 protein. The sample yields roughly 720,000 distinct CDR3 sequences, 15% to 20% seen once. The sample also formed part of further work on T cells expressing NK-cell markers. That source notes: Sorted CD3+CD56+NKG2C+, CD3+CD56+NKG2C- and CD3+CD56-NKG2C+ T-cell subsets were beta-chain profiled. Roughly 6 donors had dominant NKG2C+ clonotypes that comprised about 1.0-7.5% of their CD8+ T cells.

This clonotype was obtained from a woman between 18 and 30 years old in good health. The V gene is TRBV6-2 or TRBV6-3, the J gene TRBJ1-5, with TRBD1 matching 10 bases. The sample comprised PBMCs. CDR3 region: CASSDRDRGNQPQHF. DNA of the CDR3: TGTGCCAGCAGTGACCGGGACAGGGGTAATCAGCCCCAGCATTTT.